The next 21 T cell receptor beta chains were all read from a single sample in a study of graft-versus-host responses after intestinal transplantation. Antigen specificity for these receptors is unknown. The repertoire was sequenced with immunoSEQ multiplex PCR; TCRdb's copy has only in-frame clones and lacks some. The repertoire includes roughly 92,000 clones, about 87% of them detected once, and 0.28% sits in the top ten. Sequencing was performed on unstimulated CD4+ T cells sorted from spleen or lymph node cells, taken before transplant. The receptors were gathered from a human donor who was the organ donor for an intestinal transplant.

The J gene is TRBJ1-3, the V gene TRBV9; no definite D call. Germline V lookup: CDR1 SGDLS, CDR2 YYNGEE. The CDR3 runs 14 residues. The ends were cut back, 3 bases at V and 4 bases at J, with 11 bases in the middle. CDR3 nucleotide sequence: TGTGCCAGCAGCGACCAAGTCGGGGGAAACACCATATATTTT. Its translation: CASSDQVGGNTIYF.

The chain carries TRBV6-6 and TRBJ2-3, with D uncertain. The germline V gene encodes CDR1 MNHNY and CDR2 SVGAGI (reference sequence). This CDR3 region has 14 residues. With 8 bases removed from V and 0 bases from J, the gap between germline ends came to 12 bases. This CDR3 reads CASASGSSTDTQYF. Here the CDR3 DNA reads TGTGCCAGCGCATCCGGTTCTAGCACAGATACGCAGTATTTT.

V usage is TRBV11-2 and J usage is TRBJ2-7; D is unclear. V was pared by 5 bases and J by 2 bases, with 16 bases between. CDR3 size: 15 residues. Germline CDR1 reads SGHAT; CDR2 reads FQNNGV. Here the CDR3 reads CASSQGLGATYEQYF. The CDR3 DNA reads TGTGCCAGCAGCCAAGGATTAGGAGCGACCTACGAGCAGTACTTC.

This chain joins TRBV28 and TRBJ2-7; D gene unclear. Per germline, CDR1 MDHEN and CDR2 SYDVKM. V lost 1 base and J lost 6, with 16 bases in between. This CDR3 has 15 residues. CDR3 amino acids: CASSLFESGASEQYF. The DNA of the CDR3 is TGTGCCAGCAGTTTATTCGAGTCGGGTGCTTCCGAGCAGTACTTC.

The chain carries TRBV7-2 and TRBJ2-3; 8 bases agree with TRBD2. CDR1 is SGHTA and CDR2 is FQGNSA in the germline V gene. J was trimmed by 2 bases and V by 8 bases; bases with no gene match: 15. The CDR3 is 17 residues long. The CDR3 DNA follows: TGTGCCAGCGCAAGCTTGGCACGGGAGGGCCCCACAGATACGCAGTATTTT. Translation: CASASLAREGPTDTQYF.

Turning to this clone: Other DNA sequences in this specimen translate into the identical CDR3. The J gene is TRBJ1-1, the V gene TRBV6-5; D not certain. Per germline, CDR1 MNHEY and CDR2 SVGAGI. The CDR3 consists of 13 residues. V dropped 5 bases and J dropped 2 bases, with 9 bases sitting between them. CDR3 nucleotides: TGTGCCAGCAGTAGAACACTAAACACTGAAGCTTTCTTT. The encoded protein is CASSRTLNTEAFF.

Only one count was recorded for this clone. This rearrangement joins TRBV9 to TRBJ2-1; 11 bases are a match to TRBD2. CDR1 is SGDLS and CDR2 is YYNGEE in the germline V gene. This CDR3 contains 17 residues. Unmatched junction bases numbered 10, after V lost 4 bases and J lost 4 bases. The DNA for the CDR3 is TGTGCCAGCAGCTTAGCGGTTAGCGGGGGGGTGTACAATGAGCAGTTCTTC. It codes for CASSLAVSGGVYNEQFF.

The chain uses TRBV7-9 and TRBJ2-1; D might be TRBD2 (6 bases). V was shortened by 7 bases and J by 8 bases, with 18 bases between the two germline ends. CDR3 length: 14 amino acids. The germline V gene encodes CDR1 SEHNR and CDR2 FQNEAQ (reference sequence). CDR3 loop: CASTLGLGFYEQFF. CDR3 sequence (DNA): TGTGCCAGCACCTTGGGACTGGGTTTTTATGAGCAGTTCTTC.

The chain employs TRBV7-6 and TRBJ2-7, with 8 bases lining up with TRBD1. In germline, CDR1 is SGHVS, CDR2 FNYEAQ. The CDR3 loop spans 14 amino acids. V lost 4 bases to trimming and J lost 3 bases; unmatched junction nucleotides: 5. The CDR3 DNA reads as TGTGCCAGCAGCTCACAGGGGGTCGACTACGAGCAGTACTTC. Residues: CASSSQGVDYEQYF.

The chain links TRBV5-4 to TRBJ1-2; D uncertain. V gave up 4 bases and J gave up 2 bases, with 12 bases separating them. Germline CDR1 reads SGHNT; CDR2 reads YYREEE (reference sequence). CDR3 length: 14 residues. In DNA form, the CDR3 reads TGTGCCAGCAGCCGCGCCCAGGCGAACTATGGCTACACCTTC. Its protein is CASSRAQANYGYTF.

The rearrangement joins TRBV7-9 to TRBJ2-4, with D maybe TRBD2 (6 bases). V shed 5 bases and J shed 7 bases, with 15 bases lying between them. Looked up from germline, CDR1 is SEHNR and CDR2 is FQNEAQ (reference sequence). The CDR3 runs 14 residues. The CDR3 DNA reads as TGTGCCAGCAGCCGCGGCGGGGTTCTGAACATTCAGTACTTC. It specifies CASSRGGVLNIQYF.

The rearrangement joins TRBV29-1 to TRBJ2-1; 11 positions match TRBD1. The CDR3 runs to 13 residues. Germline-derived CDR1 and CDR2 are SQVTM and ANQGSEA. V trimming: 6 bases; J trimming: 8 bases; junction bases outside the gene matches: 6. CDR3 amino acids: CSVGQGVGDEQFF. The CDR3 DNA reads TGCAGCGTGGGACAGGGGGTCGGCGATGAGCAGTTCTTC.

Here the CDR3 DNA reads TGTGCCAGCAGTTTTTCGGACAGGGGAAGAAGCTACACCTTC. Protein product: CASSFSDRGRSYTF. The J gene is TRBJ1-2, the V gene TRBV28; TRBD1 aligns across 9 bases. The germline CDR1 and CDR2 sequences are MDHEN and SYDVKM. This CDR3 is 14 amino acids long. Germline trimming cut 3 bases from V and 9 bases from J; bases unmatched to any gene: 8.

The rearrangement joins TRBV28 to TRBJ1-5; possible D gene TRBD1, 5 bases. Trimming removed 6 bases from V and 6 bases from J, with 18 bases in between. The CDR3 length is 15 residues. Germline V gene lookup returns CDR1 MDHEN and CDR2 SYDVKM. The chain's CDR3 is CASSPGPGPLQPQHF. CDR3 nucleotide sequence: TGTGCCAGCAGCCCCGGGCCAGGGCCCCTTCAGCCCCAGCATTTT.

The chain is built from TRBV7-2 and TRBJ2-5, with 10 nucleotides matching TRBD2. The ends lost 1 base at V and 5 bases at J; junction bases unmatched: 4. Germline CDR1 SGHTA, CDR2 FQGNSA. CDR3 length equals 15 residues. CDR3 DNA sequence: TGTGCCAGCAGCTTAGGTCTAGCGGGAGTCGAGACCCAGTACTTC. Protein sequence: CASSLGLAGVETQYF.

V usage is TRBV7-3 and J usage is TRBJ2-3; D may be TRBD1 (5 bases). The V and J ends lost 2 bases and 0 bases respectively, with 6 bases between them. This CDR3 comprises 14 residues. From germline, CDR1 is SGHTA and CDR2 FQGTGA. As DNA, the CDR3 is TGTGCCAGCAGCTTAGGACATAGCACAGATACGCAGTATTTT. Translated, it gives CASSLGHSTDTQYF.

The chain combines TRBV7-8 with TRBJ1-5; no firm D call. Germline CDR1 reads SGHVS; CDR2 reads FQNEAQ. This CDR3 is 17 amino acids long. The V end was cut by 2 bases, the J end by 2 bases, with 16 bases between. CDR3 loop: CASSLTAPGGGNQPQHF. Written as DNA, the CDR3 is TGTGCCAGCAGCTTAACTGCCCCGGGCGGGGGCAATCAGCCCCAGCATTTT.

The CDR3 sequence is CASESYTF. The CDR3 DNA sequence: TGTGCCTCCGAGAGCTACACCTTC. The rearrangement joins TRBV30 to TRBJ1-2; D not resolved. Between the trimmed V and J ends, which lost 7 bases and 9 bases, there was a span of 6 bases. Germline loops: CDR1 GTSNPN, CDR2 SVGIG (reference sequence). The CDR3 length is 8 residues.

The rearrangement links TRBV19 to TRBJ1-1; 9 bases fit TRBD1. The CDR3 spans 14 residues. The germline gives CDR1 LNHDA, CDR2 SQIVND (reference sequence). V shed 3 bases, J shed 5 bases, and the junction held 4 bases outside the gene matches. CDR3 DNA: TGTGCCAGTAGTATCCGGACAGGGGCTACTGAAGCTTTCTTT. Protein sequence: CASSIRTGATEAFF.

This clone has a handful of counts. The chain couples TRBV6-1 to TRBJ2-7; 7 bases fit TRBD1. The CDR3 consists of 13 residues. In germline, CDR1 is MNHNS, CDR2 SASEGT. J was trimmed by 2 bases and V by 10 bases; bases with no gene match: 8. In nucleotides, the CDR3 is TGTGCCACCTGGACAGGCCCTACCTACGAGCAGTACTTC. Its translation: CATWTGPTYEQYF.

The rearrangement links TRBV28 to TRBJ1-3; D uncertain. Germline values: CDR1 MDHEN, CDR2 SYDVKM. The ends were cut back, 7 bases at V and 4 bases at J, with 8 bases in the middle. CDR3 length equals 12 residues. The CDR3 region has the DNA TGTGCCAGCAAGAGATACGGAAACACCATATATTTT. Amino acids: CASKRYGNTIYF.